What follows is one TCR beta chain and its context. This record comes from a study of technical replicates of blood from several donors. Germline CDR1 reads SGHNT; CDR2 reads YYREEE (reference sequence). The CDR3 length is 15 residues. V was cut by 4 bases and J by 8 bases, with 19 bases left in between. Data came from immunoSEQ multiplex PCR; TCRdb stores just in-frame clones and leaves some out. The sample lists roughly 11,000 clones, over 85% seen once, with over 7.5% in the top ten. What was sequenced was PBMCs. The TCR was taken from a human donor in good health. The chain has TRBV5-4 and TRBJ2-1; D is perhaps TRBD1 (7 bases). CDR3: CASSPGDRVIDEQFF. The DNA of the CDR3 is TGTGCCAGCAGCCCGGGAGACAGGGTAATCGATGAGCAGTTCTTC.